Following are 31 T cell receptor beta chains from one sample sequenced in a study of T-cell reconstitution after alpha-beta-depleted transplantation in children. Preparation of the TCRbeta library involved a method that used unique molecular identifiers. TCRdb reprocessed the PCR reads via MiXCR and lists one record per CDR3 protein. The sample yields some 350,000 distinct CDR3 sequences, 15% to 20% seen once. The sequenced sample was PBMCs, mostly from graft donor cells, obtained 360 days after TCRalphabeta/CD19-depleted stem cell transplant. These receptors came from a male patient aged 2-15 years who had a stem cell transplant for acute lymphoblastic leukemia, so the T cells may come from the graft donor.

This clonotype was detected only a few times. The gene calls are TRBV6-1 and TRBJ2-1; D may be TRBD1 (5 bases). The CDR3 is made up of 15 amino acids. Trimming shortened V by 6 bases and J by 2 bases, and 14 bases separated the two germline ends. Germline CDR1 and CDR2: MNHNS and SASEGT. The DNA for the CDR3 is TGTGCCAGCAGCCCCCGACAGAAAACCTACAATGAGCAGTTCTTC. Translated: CASSPRQKTYNEQFF.

This chain connects TRBV12-3 or TRBV12-4 to TRBJ2-1; the match to TRBD2 covers 11 bases. The CDR3 has 15 residues. V was pared by 7 bases and J by 5 bases, with 7 bases of the junction left unmatched. In nucleotides, the CDR3 is TGTGCCAGCACCTACCCGGGACTAGCGGACAATGAGCAGTTCTTC. Its protein is CASTYPGLADNEQFF.

This clonotype was seen more than once but under ten times. The chain uses TRBV6-1 and TRBJ2-3, with 9 bases identical to TRBD2. The germline gives CDR1 MNHNS, CDR2 SASEGT. This CDR3 comprises 13 residues. The ends lost 11 bases at V and 9 bases at J; junction bases unmatched: 12. CDR3 protein: CAAFGAGGPTQYF. The CDR3 DNA reads TGTGCCGCCTTTGGGGCGGGAGGGCCGACGCAGTATTTT.

The table lists this clonotype with a few counts. This rearrangement joins TRBV5-1 to TRBJ2-5, with D unclear. Germline loops: CDR1 SGHRS, CDR2 YFSETQ. This CDR3 contains 16 residues. The V gene lost 0 bases and the J gene lost 7 bases, with 19 bases spanning the gap. The chain's CDR3 is CASSLEGTAIPGTQYF. DNA of the CDR3: TGCGCCAGCAGCTTGGAGGGAACGGCCATACCGGGGACCCAGTACTTC.

This clonotype has a handful of counts. The chain uses TRBV11-1 and TRBJ2-3, with 9 bases that match TRBD2. The V gene end was trimmed by 5 bases and the J gene end by 0 bases; junction bases not matched to a gene: 12. Germline V lookup: CDR1 SGHAT, CDR2 FQDESV (reference sequence). This CDR3 has 18 residues. Here the CDR3 DNA reads TGTGCCAGCAGCCCAGAGGTGCTAGCGGGAAGGAGCACAGATACGCAGTATTTT. Protein product: CASSPEVLAGRSTDTQYF.

This sequence joins TRBV20-1 and TRBJ2-5; a weak D match, TRBD2 (5 bases). V was cut by 5 bases and J by 2 bases, with 15 bases left in between. The CDR3 has 14 amino acids. Germline loops: CDR1 DFQATT, CDR2 SNEGSKA (reference sequence). CDR3 sequence: CSAGGYGLQETQYF. The DNA of the CDR3 is TGCAGTGCTGGCGGGTATGGCTTACAAGAGACCCAGTACTTC.

This chain links TRBV27 with TRBJ2-2; 7 bases match TRBD2. CDR1 and CDR2 from the germline V gene are MNHEY and SMNVEV (reference sequence). This CDR3 is 15 amino acids long. V lost 5 bases to trimming and J lost 10 bases; unmatched junction nucleotides: 13. The CDR3 DNA follows: TGTGCCAGCAGTCCCGGGACTACGCAACTTTCGGAGCTGTTTTTT. This gives the protein CASSPGTTQLSELFF.

The chain joins TRBV5-1 to TRBJ2-2; 7 positions agree with TRBD2. The CDR3 loop spans 16 amino acids. The junction had 5 bases not matched to a gene; V was cut back by 0 bases and J by 3 bases. CDR1 and CDR2 from the germline V gene are SGHRS and YFSETQ. This CDR3 is CASSLVASGHTGELFF. The DNA of the CDR3 is TGCGCCAGCAGCTTGGTGGCTAGCGGCCACACCGGGGAGCTGTTTTTT.

The chain has TRBV12-3 or TRBV12-4 and TRBJ2-3; 7 nucleotides line up with TRBD1. The J segment lost 0 bases and the V segment lost 3 bases, leaving 9 bases of the junction unmatched. The CDR3 is 17 residues long. The CDR3 loop reads CASSLGTADASTDTQYF. DNA of the CDR3: TGTGCCAGCAGTTTGGGGACAGCGGATGCTAGCACAGATACGCAGTATTTT.

This clonotype occurred many times. V and J are TRBV4-1 and TRBJ2-5; 7 positions match TRBD2. Germline CDR1 and CDR2: MGHRA and YSYEKL. This CDR3 region has 16 residues. With 0 bases clipped from V and 5 bases from J, the junction kept 9 bases outside the gene matches. The CDR3: CASSQDLGGYGETQYF. CDR3 sequence (DNA): TGCGCCAGCAGCCAAGACCTGGGGGGGTATGGGGAGACCCAGTACTTC.

CDR3 protein: CASSQLESSYNEQFF. CDR3 in DNA: TGTGCCAGCAGCCAATTGGAGAGCTCCTACAATGAGCAGTTCTTC. V usage is TRBV3-1 and J usage is TRBJ2-1; no reliable D call. The CDR3 has 15 amino acids. Trimming took 2 bases from V and 0 from J, leaving 8 bases between them. The germline CDR1 and CDR2 sequences are LGHDT and YNNKEL (reference sequence).

There are a few counts of this clonotype. The chain couples TRBV6-5 to TRBJ2-5; 8 bases are shared with TRBD2. Losses at the gene ends were 5 bases for V and 9 bases for J; bases not matched to a gene: 5. Germline CDR1 is MNHEY and CDR2 is SVGAGI. The length of the CDR3 is 12 residues. CDR3 sequence (DNA): TGTGCCAGCAGTCGCAACGGGGGGGCCCAGTACTTC. This codes for CASSRNGGAQYF.

V usage is TRBV5-1 and J usage is TRBJ1-1, with D uncertain. V lost 2 bases to trimming and J lost 0 bases, with 8 bases between them. The CDR3 loop spans 14 amino acids. In germline, CDR1 is SGHRS, CDR2 YFSETQ. The CDR3: CASSLQPMNTEAFF. In DNA form, the CDR3 reads TGCGCCAGCAGCTTACAGCCCATGAACACTGAAGCTTTCTTT.

J is TRBJ2-3 and V is TRBV12-3 or TRBV12-4; 12 bases fit TRBD2. Unmatched junction bases numbered 4, after V lost 6 bases and J lost 3 bases. This CDR3 has 15 residues. This CDR3 is CASSVTSGSTDTQYF. In DNA, the CDR3 is TGTGCCAGCAGCGTGACTAGCGGGAGTACAGATACGCAGTATTTT.

This clonotype was detected only a few times. The rearrangement uses TRBV27 and TRBJ2-1; D possibly corresponds to TRBD2 (6 bases). Trimming cost V 6 bases and J 5 bases, with 17 bases left between them. The CDR3 length is 15 residues. Per the germline V gene, CDR1 is MNHEY and CDR2 is SMNVEV (reference sequence). Here the CDR3 reads CASSPRERANNEQFF. The CDR3 coding sequence is TGTGCCAGCAGCCCCCGAGAGCGGGCTAACAATGAGCAGTTCTTC.

Remarks on this clonotype: Since a much larger clone is just one base distant, this may be a read error. V and J are TRBV12-3 or TRBV12-4 and TRBJ2-1; 10 bases agree with TRBD2. The CDR3 has 17 residues. The CDR3 loop is CACRRTSGLSSYNEQFF. The CDR3 DNA sequence: TGTGCCTGCAGACGGACTAGCGGATTAAGCTCCTACAATGAGCAGTTCTTC.

There are a few counts of this clonotype. The rearrangement links TRBV4-1 to TRBJ1-2; D unresolved. The germline CDR1 and CDR2 sequences are MGHRA and YSYEKL. Trimming left V 9 bases short and J 2 bases short, with 13 bases between. The CDR3 length is 13 residues. CDR3 DNA: TGCGCCAGTTCCTCGACGAGGAACTATGGCTACACCTTC. It translates to CASSSTRNYGYTF.

This chain links TRBV5-1 with TRBJ2-5, with 7 bases aligning to TRBD1. This CDR3 region has 13 residues. CDR1 SGHRS and CDR2 YFSETQ come from the germline V gene. Germline trimming cut 6 bases from V and 1 base from J; bases unmatched to any gene: 3. CDR3 bases: TGCGCCAGCACCGGGGACAGCCAAGAGACCCAGTACTTC. It yields the protein CASTGDSQETQYF.

The chain uses TRBV7-2 and TRBJ2-7, with unresolved D. CDR1 SGHTA and CDR2 FQGNSA come from the germline V gene. There are 14 residues in the CDR3. V was cut by 1 base and J by 1 base, with 8 bases left in between. Here the CDR3 reads CASSLEFSSYEQYF. The CDR3 nucleotides read TGTGCCAGCAGCTTAGAGTTCAGTTCCTACGAGCAGTACTTC. Full variable domain (outside the CDR3, taken from reference TRBV7-2 and TRBJ2-7): GAGVSQSPSNKVTEKGKDVELRCDPISGHTALYWYRQSLGQGLEFLIYFQGNSAPDKSGLPSDRFSAERTGGSVSTLTIQRTQQEDSAVYLCASSLEFSSYEQYFGPGTRLTVT.

In its sample, this clonotype was seen many times. CDR3 sequence (DNA): TGCAGTGCTAGAGAGACAGTTACTAATGAAAAACTGTTTTTT. Translated, it gives CSARETVTNEKLFF. The chain links TRBV20-1 to TRBJ1-4; a weak D match, TRBD1 (5 bases). Germline V gene sequence: CDR1 DFQATT, CDR2 SNEGSKA (reference sequence). Deletions cut 0 bases from V and 2 bases from J, with 7 bases between. CDR3 size: 14 residues.

The genes are TRBV6-1 and TRBJ2-1, with TRBD2 matching 14 bases. The J segment lost 10 bases and the V segment lost 6 bases, leaving 14 bases of the junction unmatched. There are 17 residues in the CDR3. Germline V gene sequence: CDR1 MNHNS, CDR2 SASEGT. CDR3 region: CASSDWAGTSGSGEQFF. The CDR3 DNA reads as TGTGCCAGCAGCGATTGGGCGGGGACTAGCGGGAGTGGAGAGCAGTTCTTC.

This chain uses TRBV4-3 with TRBJ2-5; D is unresolved. Looked up from germline, CDR1 is LGHNA and CDR2 is YSLEER. The ends were cut back, 1 base at V and 1 base at J, with 10 bases in the middle. The CDR3 has 15 residues. The CDR3 bases are TGCGCCAGCAGCCAAGGTGGTAGCTTCCAAGAGACCCAGTACTTC. Encoded protein: CASSQGGSFQETQYF.

The rearrangement links TRBV7-8 to TRBJ2-7; 7 bases align to TRBD2. Unmatched junction bases numbered 4, after V lost 9 bases and J lost 2 bases. CDR1 is SGHVS, CDR2 FQNEAQ, per germline. CDR3 length: 12 residues. CDR3 DNA: TGTGCCAGTAGCGGGCCGGCCTACGAGCAGTACTTC. Its protein is CASSGPAYEQYF.

This clonotype was counted between two and nine times. The V call is TRBV7-8, the J call TRBJ2-1; TRBD1 might be the D (6 bases). V was cut by 6 bases and J by 4 bases, with 16 bases left in between. The CDR3 has 15 residues. CDR1 is SGHVS and CDR2 is FQNEAQ in the germline V gene. CDR3 residues: CASRVRDTGYNEQFF. DNA of the CDR3: TGTGCCAGCAGGGTCCGGGACACGGGGTACAATGAGCAGTTCTTC.

The chain employs TRBV28 and TRBJ2-7; D remains unclear. Germline-derived CDR1 and CDR2 are MDHEN and SYDVKM. The V end lost 3 bases, the J end lost 0 bases, and 12 bases lay between the germline ends. The CDR3 loop spans 15 amino acids. Here the CDR3 reads CASSFRPTISYEQYF. The CDR3 DNA reads as TGTGCCAGCAGTTTCCGACCAACCATCTCCTACGAGCAGTACTTC.

This clonotype was observed a few times. The chain recombines TRBV27 with TRBJ1-6, with D possibly matching TRBD1 (5 bases). CDR1 is MNHEY and CDR2 is SMNVEV in the germline V gene (reference sequence). This CDR3 comprises 16 residues. V dropped 4 bases and J dropped 7 bases, with 17 bases sitting between them. DNA for the CDR3: TGTGCCAGCAGTTCCCTTAGGGGCAGCTGGAATTCACCCCTCCACTTT. It translates to CASSSLRGSWNSPLHF.

The rearrangement joins TRBV11-2 to TRBJ2-7; D ambiguous. V gave up 4 bases and J gave up 3 bases, with 16 bases separating them. This CDR3 has 15 residues. Germline V gene sequence: CDR1 SGHAT, CDR2 FQNNGV. For the CDR3, the DNA is TGTGCCAGCAGCTCACATGAGGCGGTGGGCTACGAGCAGTACTTC. This encodes CASSSHEAVGYEQYF. The variable domain in full, completed from reference TRBV11-2 and TRBJ2-7, reads EAGVAQSPRYKIIEKRQSVAFWCNPISGHATLYWYQQILGQGPKLLIQFQNNGVVDDSQLPKDRFSAERLKGVDSTLKIQPAKLEDSAVYLCASSSHEAVGYEQYFGPGTRLTVT.

The sample holds many counts of this clonotype. CDR3 loop: CSSRDSLQETQYF. CDR3 DNA: TGCAGCTCCCGGGACAGCCTACAAGAGACCCAGTACTTC. V is TRBV29-1 and J is TRBJ2-5; TRBD1 aligns across 7 bases. V gave up 8 bases and J gave up 2 bases; unmatched junction bases: 8. Germline V lookup: CDR1 SQVTM, CDR2 ANQGSEA. The CDR3 runs to 13 residues.

V gene TRBV10-1 combines with J gene TRBJ1-1; D ambiguous. Deletions cut 2 bases from V and 2 bases from J, with 6 bases between. The CDR3 is 13 residues long. CDR1 and CDR2 from the germline V gene are WNHNN and SYGVQD (reference sequence). The DNA for the CDR3 is TGCGCCAGCAGTGAGGGGGAAAACACTGAAGCTTTCTTT. Its translation is CASSEGENTEAFF.

Of note for this clonotype: An end of the junction does not agree with germline; a read error may underlie this. The chain is built from TRBV7-2 and TRBJ2-7; D is unresolved. Germline V lookup: CDR1 SGHTA, CDR2 FQGNSA. The CDR3 runs 12 residues. The CDR3 sequence: CVSSSPSYEQYF. CDR3 DNA: TGTGTCAGCAGCTCCCCCTCCTACGAGCAGTACTTC.

This clonotype has only a few counts. The V and J genes are TRBV15 and TRBJ2-1, with TRBD2 identical over 11 bases. Per the germline V gene, CDR1 is LNHNV and CDR2 is YYDKDF (reference sequence). There are 15 residues in the CDR3. J gave up 9 bases and V 1 base, and 5 bases lay outside the gene matches. The CDR3 coding sequence is TGTGCCACCAGCAGAGGGGGACTAGCGGAGGGTGAGCAGTTCTTC. Its translation is CATSRGGLAEGEQFF.